This TCR beta chain was identified during a study of early stage breast cancer tumors. Study context: Twelve of the 16 invasive tumors were ER+, PR+ and HER2-.

TCRdb's table, derived via immunoSEQ multiplex PCR, lists solely in-frame clones and lacks some. The sample records 50,000 to 65,000 clones, 60% to 85% being singletons. The receptor comes from a person aged 25 to 39 with breast cancer. The sequenced material came from blood.

The DNA of the CDR3 is TGTGCCAGCAGCTTCTCTAGCGGGGCAACAGATACGCAGTATTTT. It yields the protein CASSFSSGATDTQYF. The gene calls are TRBV7-2 and TRBJ2-3, with TRBD2 matching over 9 bases. Trimming took 3 bases from V and 3 from J; bases not matched to a gene: 4. The CDR3 spans 15 residues. Germline V lookup: CDR1 SGHTA, CDR2 FQGNSA.